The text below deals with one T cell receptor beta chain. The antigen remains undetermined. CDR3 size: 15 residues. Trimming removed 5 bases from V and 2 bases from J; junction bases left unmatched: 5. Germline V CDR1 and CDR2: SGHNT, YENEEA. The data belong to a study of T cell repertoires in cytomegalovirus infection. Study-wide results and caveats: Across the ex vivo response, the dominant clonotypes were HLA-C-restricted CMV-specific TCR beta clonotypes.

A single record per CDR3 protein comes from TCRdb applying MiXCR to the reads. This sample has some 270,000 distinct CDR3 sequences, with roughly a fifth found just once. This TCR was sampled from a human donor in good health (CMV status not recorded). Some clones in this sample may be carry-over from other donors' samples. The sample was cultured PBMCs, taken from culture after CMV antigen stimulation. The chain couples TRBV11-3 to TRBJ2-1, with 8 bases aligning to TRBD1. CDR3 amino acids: CASSQAGQAYNEQFF. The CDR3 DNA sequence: TGTGCCAGCAGCCAGGCGGGACAGGCCTACAATGAGCAGTTCTTC.